These 29 T cell receptor beta chains originate from one sample sequenced in a study of cytomegalovirus exposure and HLA in healthy donors. The PCR had 60 Vbeta and 13 Jbeta primers. The table came from immunoSEQ multiplex PCR; TCRdb's copy has only in-frame clones and leaves some out. The table lists some 140,000 clones, less than 80% of them singletons, with about 10% in the top ten. The sequenced sample was PBMCs. These receptor sequences come from a woman aged 45-65 years in good health and CMV-seropositive.

The rearrangement joins TRBV27 to TRBJ1-1; D may be TRBD1 (5 bases). CDR3 length: 15 residues. The germline V gene encodes CDR1 MNHEY and CDR2 SMNVEV (reference sequence). Trimming cost V 0 bases and J 1 base, with 9 bases left between them. This CDR3 reads CASSLSGGANTEAFF. CDR3 in DNA: TGTGCCAGCAGTTTATCAGGAGGGGCGAACACTGAAGCTTTCTTT.

V and J are TRBV9 and TRBJ1-4; 8 positions agree with TRBD1. The CDR3 contains 16 residues. V lost 0 bases and J lost 3; bases outside the gene matches: 4. Germline CDR1 reads SGDLS; CDR2 reads YYNGEE. The CDR3 DNA reads as TGTGCCAGCAGCGTAGCTACGACAGGGGCTAATGAAAAACTGTTTTTT. This sequence encodes CASSVATTGANEKLFF.

The CDR3 is CASSVGGGIGNSPLHF. Written as DNA, the CDR3 is TGTGCCAGCAGTGTGGGGGGGGGAATTGGTAATTCACCCCTCCACTTT. The chain has TRBV25-1 and TRBJ1-6; maybe TRBD1 (5 bases). This CDR3 region has 16 residues. Germline assignment: CDR1 MGHDK and CDR2 SYGVNS. The V and J ends lost 4 bases and 6 bases respectively, with 16 bases between them.

This chain joins TRBV11-2 and TRBJ2-1; TRBD2 might be the D (7 bases). The V and J ends lost 0 bases and 8 bases respectively, with 14 bases between them. This CDR3 is 15 amino acids long. Germline V gene data show CDR1 as SGHAT and CDR2 as FQNNGV. The CDR3 DNA reads TGTGCCAGCAGCTTAGATTCGGGCGGGGGCCATGAGCAGTTCTTC. It encodes CASSLDSGGGHEQFF.

The chain joins TRBV11-3 to TRBJ2-5, with 8 bases aligning to TRBD1. This CDR3 spans 12 amino acids. V lost 4 bases, J lost 7 bases, and 2 bases stayed unmatched. Germline CDR1 reads SGHNT; CDR2 reads YENEEA. DNA of the CDR3: TGTGCCAGCAGCTACAGGGGGGCGACCCAGTACTTC. This encodes CASSYRGATQYF.

This chain connects TRBV5-4 to TRBJ1-1; D ambiguous. CDR1 and CDR2 (germline): SGHNT, YYREEE (reference sequence). V was trimmed by 3 bases and J by 0 bases, leaving 6 bases between them. The CDR3 consists of 13 residues. The CDR3 sequence is CASSSSLNTEAFF. The CDR3 coding sequence is TGTGCCAGCAGCTCGTCCCTGAACACTGAAGCTTTCTTT.

This clone appeared a few times. The chain has TRBV2 and TRBJ1-1, with TRBD1 matching 8 bases. CDR1 and CDR2 from the germline V gene are SNHLY and FYNNEI. V dropped 5 bases and J dropped 6; count of bases not matched to a gene: 5. There are 13 residues in the CDR3. CDR3 sequence reads: CASSLTGVPEAFF. Here the CDR3 DNA reads TGTGCCAGCAGTTTGACAGGGGTACCTGAAGCTTTCTTT.

On this clone: Within the sample, other DNA sequences also encode this same CDR3. DNA for the CDR3: TGTGCCAGCAGCGTGGAGGAGGCAAGTTATGAGACCCAGTACTTC. It translates to CASSVEEASYETQYF. The V gene is TRBV9, the J gene TRBJ2-5, with D maybe TRBD2 (5 bases). The germline V and J ends were trimmed by 2 bases and 5 bases, with 16 bases remaining between them. The germline gives CDR1 SGDLS, CDR2 YYNGEE. This CDR3 has 15 residues.

The CDR3 protein is CASILGGLAGEGYEQYF. As DNA, the CDR3 is TGTGCCAGCATTTTAGGGGGACTAGCGGGGGAAGGCTACGAGCAGTACTTC. The chain uses TRBV5-8 and TRBJ2-7; 14 bases map to TRBD2. Germline CDR1 and CDR2: SGHTS and YDEGEE. V trimming: 6 bases; J trimming: 3 bases; junction bases outside the gene matches: 11. The CDR3 runs 17 residues. Using reference TRBV5-8 and TRBJ2-7 for the parts outside the CDR3, the full variable domain is EAGVTQSPTHLIKTRGQQATLRCSPISGHTSVYWYQQALGLGLQFLLWYDEGEERNRGNFPPRFSGRQFPNYSSELNVNALELEDSALYLCASILGGLAGEGYEQYFGPGTRLTVT.

This chain uses TRBV6-5 with TRBJ2-5; 9 bases fit TRBD1. The DNA end is a closer match to TRBJ2-7, so the J assignment may be wrong. The CDR3 length is 15 residues. Germline V gives CDR1 MNHEY, CDR2 SVGAGI. CDR3: CASRSSGQGLYEQYF. As DNA, the CDR3 is TGTGCCAGCAGATCCTCGGGACAGGGACTCTACGAGCAGTACTTC.

The rearrangement links TRBV5-6 to TRBJ2-5; 7 nucleotides line up with TRBD1. J lost 2 bases, V lost 0 bases, and 1 base had no gene match. The CDR3 runs to 14 residues. Germline CDR1 SGHDT, CDR2 YYEEEE. The CDR3 spells CASSLEGQQETQYF. The CDR3 DNA is TGTGCCAGCAGCTTGGAGGGACAGCAAGAGACCCAGTACTTC.

This rearrangement joins TRBV7-9 to TRBJ2-1; D ambiguous. CDR1 is SEHNR, CDR2 FQNEAQ, per germline (reference sequence). The CDR3 consists of 14 residues. Trimming took off 5 bases at V and 3 bases at J, with 11 bases between the two ends. CDR3 region: CASSQLRVYNEQFF. DNA of the CDR3: TGTGCCAGCAGCCAATTACGGGTCTACAATGAGCAGTTCTTC.

The chain recombines TRBV4-2 with TRBJ2-2, with 9 bases identical to TRBD2. V gave up 0 bases and J gave up 9 bases; unmatched junction bases: 8. Germline V gene data show CDR1 as LGHNA and CDR2 as YNFKEQ. The CDR3 length is 16 residues. The CDR3 reads CASSQEILAGTRELFF. CDR3 DNA sequence: TGTGCCAGCAGCCAAGAAATCCTAGCGGGAACCCGGGAGCTGTTTTTT.

This clone was seen repeatedly, ten times or more. The rearrangement joins TRBV28 to TRBJ2-1; D possibly corresponds to TRBD2 (7 bases). The CDR3 extends over 14 amino acids. Trimming took off 10 bases at V and 2 bases at J, with 15 bases between the two ends. Germline lookup yields CDR1 MDHEN and CDR2 SYDVKM. CDR3 region: CATQGGGPYNEQFF. CDR3 nucleotide sequence: TGTGCCACCCAGGGAGGGGGTCCCTACAATGAGCAGTTCTTC. The whole variable domain, filled in from reference TRBV28 and TRBJ2-1, reads DVKVTQSSRYLVKRTGEKVFLECVQDMDHENMFWYRQDPGLGLRLIYFSYDVKMKEKGDIPEGYSVSREKKERFSLILESASTNQTSMYLCATQGGGPYNEQFFGPGTRLTVL.

This clone has just a few counts. The chain couples TRBV7-9 to TRBJ2-2; 7 nucleotides agree with TRBD1. The junction had 3 bases not matched to a gene; V was cut back by 4 bases and J by 7 bases. Germline V gives CDR1 SEHNR, CDR2 FQNEAQ (reference sequence). This CDR3 is 13 amino acids long. The CDR3 region is CASSWDSLGELFF. The CDR3 nucleotides read TGTGCCAGCAGCTGGGACAGCCTCGGGGAGCTGTTTTTT. The full variable domain, in which reference TRBV7-9 and TRBJ2-2 provide the parts outside the CDR3, is DTGVSQNPRHKITKRGQNVTFRCDPISEHNRLYWYRQTLGQGPEFLTYFQNEAQLEKSRLLSDRFSAERPKGSFSTLEIQRTEQGDSAMYLCASSWDSLGELFFGEGSRLTVL.

This sequence joins TRBV2 and TRBJ2-3, with 7 bases lining up with TRBD2. Germline V gives CDR1 SNHLY, CDR2 FYNNEI. Trimming took 0 bases from V and 1 from J; bases not matched to a gene: 1. The CDR3 has 15 residues. The CDR3 DNA sequence: TGTGCCAGCAGTGAAGCTGCGGGGGGCACAGATACGCAGTATTTT. The encoded protein is CASSEAAGGTDTQYF.

This clone was counted between two and nine times. The CDR3 here is CASSPPGQGPGELFF. The DNA of the CDR3 is TGCGCCAGCAGCCCCCCGGGACAGGGTCCCGGGGAGCTGTTTTTT. The J gene is TRBJ2-2, the V gene TRBV5-1; 9 positions agree with TRBD1. V trimming: 4 bases; J trimming: 6 bases; junction bases outside the gene matches: 7. From germline, CDR1 is SGHRS and CDR2 YFSETQ. The CDR3 is 15 amino acids.

This chain links TRBV5-1 with TRBJ2-7; D might be TRBD2 (6 bases). Deletions cut 0 bases from V and 0 bases from J, with 13 bases between. The CDR3 length is 16 residues. Germline V gene data show CDR1 as SGHRS and CDR2 as YFSETQ. The CDR3 spells CASSLGGDLSSYEQYF. The CDR3 DNA reads TGCGCCAGCAGCTTGGGGGGGGACTTAAGCTCCTACGAGCAGTACTTC. The full variable domain, in which reference TRBV5-1 and TRBJ2-7 provide the parts outside the CDR3, is KAGVTQTPRYLIKTRGQQVTLSCSPISGHRSVSWYQQTPGQGLQFLFEYFSETQRNKGNFPGRFSGRQFSNSRSEMNVSTLELGDSALYLCASSLGGDLSSYEQYFGPGTRLTVT.

The V and J genes are TRBV11-2 and TRBJ2-1; TRBD1 is a possible D gene (6 bases). The CDR3 has 15 amino acids. Germline-derived CDR1 and CDR2 are SGHAT and FQNNGV. V was shortened by 5 bases and J by 4 bases, with 15 bases between the two germline ends. The CDR3, as DNA: TGTGCCAGCAGCCTCCAAGGGGGAGCTTACAATGAGCAGTTCTTC. Translated: CASSLQGGAYNEQFF.

The chain uses TRBV5-1 and TRBJ1-2; the D gene is possibly TRBD1 (5 bases). Trimming took off 0 bases at V and 6 bases at J, with 12 bases between the two ends. The CDR3 covers 14 residues. The germline CDR1 and CDR2 sequences are SGHRS and YFSETQ. CDR3 region: CASSLVGEGNGYTF. The CDR3 bases are TGCGCCAGCAGCTTGGTTGGGGAGGGGAATGGCTACACCTTC.

This rearrangement joins TRBV11-2 to TRBJ2-4, with D possibly TRBD2 on 6 matching bases. Trimming removed 5 bases from V and 0 bases from J, with 14 bases in between. Per germline, CDR1 SGHAT and CDR2 FQNNGV. The CDR3 length is 16 residues. The CDR3, as DNA: TGTGCCAGCAGCCGCCTAGCGAGGGTAGCCAAAAACATTCAGTACTTC. Protein sequence: CASSRLARVAKNIQYF.

The rearrangement uses TRBV5-4 and TRBJ1-6, with TRBD1 matching 11 bases. The V gene end was trimmed by 6 bases and the J gene end by 9 bases; junction bases not matched to a gene: 8. Germline values: CDR1 SGHNT, CDR2 YYREEE (reference sequence). The CDR3 consists of 15 residues. The CDR3 nucleotides read TGTGCCAGCACCCCGGGACAGGGGGTCCTTTCACCCCTCCACTTT. It encodes CASTPGQGVLSPLHF.

Remarks on this clone: The same CDR3 is also encoded by other DNA sequences in this sample. In DNA form, the CDR3 reads TGTGCCAGCAGTTTTCTGGGGGCGGACACCGGGGAGCTGTTTTTT. Protein product: CASSFLGADTGELFF. This chain connects TRBV28 to TRBJ2-2; possibly TRBD1 for D (6 bases). Germline V lookup: CDR1 MDHEN, CDR2 SYDVKM. Between the trimmed V and J ends, which lost 3 bases and 3 bases, there was a span of 11 bases. The CDR3 loop spans 15 amino acids. Full variable domain (outside the CDR3, taken from reference TRBV28 and TRBJ2-2): DVKVTQSSRYLVKRTGEKVFLECVQDMDHENMFWYRQDPGLGLRLIYFSYDVKMKEKGDIPEGYSVSREKKERFSLILESASTNQTSMYLCASSFLGADTGELFFGEGSRLTVL.

V and J are TRBV7-9 and TRBJ2-5; maybe TRBD2 (5 bases). There are 14 residues in the CDR3. Germline V CDR1 and CDR2: SEHNR, FQNEAQ (reference sequence). The V and J ends lost 0 bases and 5 bases respectively, with 10 bases between them. CDR3 sequence: CASSLAQEVETQYF. The DNA of the CDR3 is TGTGCCAGCAGCTTAGCCCAGGAGGTGGAGACCCAGTACTTC.

The chain links TRBV5-1 to TRBJ1-1; 9 nucleotides agree with TRBD1. Germline V gene data show CDR1 as SGHRS and CDR2 as YFSETQ. The CDR3 is 16 residues long. The ends lost 2 bases at V and 1 base at J; junction bases unmatched: 6. The CDR3 DNA follows: TGCGCCAGCAGCTTAATTACAGGGGGCACGAACACTGAAGCTTTCTTT. Translating gives CASSLITGGTNTEAFF.

This chain uses TRBV27 with TRBJ1-1; D is perhaps TRBD1 (5 bases). Germline V CDR1 and CDR2: MNHEY, SMNVEV (reference sequence). Trimming shortened V by 6 bases and J by 11 bases, and 22 bases separated the two germline ends. CDR3 length: 14 residues. The CDR3 reads CASRLHGREELAFF. For the CDR3, the DNA is TGTGCCAGCAGACTACACGGCAGGGAAGAGTTGGCTTTCTTT.

The gene calls are TRBV6-1 and TRBJ1-1; TRBD1 is a possible D gene (5 bases). This CDR3 comprises 14 residues. The V gene's germline CDR1 is MNHNS and CDR2 SASEGT. V was pared by 5 bases and J by 10 bases, with 20 bases between. The DNA of the CDR3 is TGTGCCAGCAGTCGTGGGGCCGATGCTGGGGCAGCTTTCTTT. It codes for CASSRGADAGAAFF.

This clone was observed once. This chain joins TRBV6-1 and TRBJ2-7; D possibly corresponds to TRBD1 (6 bases). There are 12 residues in the CDR3. Germline CDR1 MNHNS, CDR2 SASEGT. V was clipped by 5 bases and J by 6 bases, with 11 bases between them. The CDR3 loop reads CASSFLQGEQYF. The CDR3, as DNA: TGTGCCAGCAGTTTTTTACAGGGCGAGCAGTACTTC.

The rearrangement joins TRBV9 to TRBJ1-2; TRBD1 agrees at 9 bases. V shed 2 bases and J 2 bases; nucleotides not matched to a gene: 1. Looked up from germline, CDR1 is SGDLS and CDR2 is YYNGEE. The CDR3 totals 14 residues. The CDR3 nucleotides read TGTGCCAGCAGCGTGGGACAGGGAAACTATGGCTACACCTTC. It codes for CASSVGQGNYGYTF.